Listed here is a single T cell receptor (beta chain). The data derive from a study of blood T cell repertoires in COVID-19. Study-wide background: Spain, Italy and the United States supplied samples that represented acute and convalescent COVID-19. The cDNA or gDNA used as material had been derived from T cells, B-cell-depleted T cells, or PBMCs.

The V gene's germline CDR1 is SQVTM and CDR2 ANQGSEA. The germline V and J ends were trimmed by 3 bases and 5 bases, with 7 bases remaining between them. This CDR3 spans 12 amino acids. What the recovered Cohort 3 donors had was two negative PCRs, clearance, or symptom resolution. In the study's own analysis: Nucleated cell counts were estimated from reference gene primer amplification. Generated by immunoSEQ multiplex PCR, the TCRdb table keeps only in-frame clones and is missing some. V, J and clone size are those of that table, while D and trimming were read from the DNA. The sample lists more than 300,000 clones, roughly nine tenths occurring once.

The chain has TRBV29-1 and TRBJ2-2; TRBD1 is a possible D gene (6 bases). The source of this sequence is a woman aged 25-40 years who had recovered from COVID-19. The sequencing sample was made of PBMCs or T cells enriched from blood (not recorded which). The CDR3 region is CSVDGQTGELFF. DNA of the CDR3: TGCAGCGTTGACGGACAGACCGGGGAGCTGTTTTTT.